Following are 28 T cell receptor beta chains from one sample sequenced in a study of regulatory T cells in long-lasting Graves disease. Time point in this sample: newly diagnosed GD, antithyroid drugs for less than 3 months. RNA isolated from PBMCs was used to make the TCR library. Combining iRepertoire HTBI primers with Arm-PCR of CDR3 regions, the authors built TCR beta libraries. TCRdb re-derived calls from the multiplex PCR reads in MiXCR, one entry per CDR3 protein. The table lists hundreds of thousands of distinct CDR3 sequences, roughly 14% of them singletons, with roughly a tenth in the top ten. In addition, the sample was reused for a study of T cells in Graves' hyperthyroidism and ophthalmopathy.

The source was peripheral blood mononuclear cells (PBMCs), collected at new diagnosis, from a patient treated with antithyroid drugs. These receptors were obtained from a young man with Graves disease.

The V and J genes are TRBV5-1 and TRBJ2-3; D is ambiguous. V lost 4 bases to trimming and J lost 0 bases, with 18 bases between them. CDR1 is SGHRS and CDR2 is YFSETQ in the germline V gene. CDR3 size: 17 residues. The CDR3 here is CASSSRSRLASTDTQYF. The DNA for the CDR3 is TGCGCCAGCAGCAGCCGAAGTAGGTTAGCTAGCACAGATACGCAGTATTTT.

This clonotype was picked up many times. The chain employs TRBV11-2 and TRBJ2-3, with 15 bases identical to TRBD2. The length of the CDR3 is 18 residues. The trim removed 6 bases at V and 4 bases at J, leaving 11 bases unmatched. Germline V CDR1 and CDR2: SGHAT, FQNNGV. The CDR3 nucleotides read TGTGCCAGCAGTCAAATAGGACTAGCGGGAGGGCCCTCAGATACGCAGTATTTT. Encoded protein: CASSQIGLAGGPSDTQYF.

The chain carries TRBV24-1 and TRBJ2-3; 11 nucleotides align to TRBD1. Unmatched junction bases numbered 8, after V lost 4 bases and J lost 6 bases. The CDR3 consists of 16 residues. Germline V CDR1 and CDR2: KGHDR, SFDVKD. Here the CDR3 DNA reads TGTGCCACCAGTGACCCTGGGACAGGGGGGTTGGATACGCAGTATTTT. Its protein is CATSDPGTGGLDTQYF.

In this sample, this clonotype turned up many times. The chain couples TRBV6-2 or TRBV6-3 to TRBJ2-2; TRBD1 matches at 8 bases. V lost 7 bases, J lost 6 bases, and 7 bases stayed unmatched. The CDR3 length is 14 residues. CDR1 MNHEY and CDR2 SVGEGT come from the germline V gene. The DNA of the CDR3 is TGTGCCAGCAATGGACAGGGCAACGCCGGGGAGCTGTTTTTT. Translating gives CASNGQGNAGELFF.

This clonotype was observed many times. The chain employs TRBV5-1 and TRBJ2-3; a weak D match, TRBD2 (6 bases). The CDR3 consists of 14 residues. From germline, CDR1 is SGHRS and CDR2 YFSETQ. V was clipped by 5 bases and J by 4 bases, with 14 bases between them. The CDR3 DNA follows: TGCGCCAGCAGGCTGGAGGGGAGGTCAGATACGCAGTATTTT. Encoded protein: CASRLEGRSDTQYF.

This clonotype has ten or more counts. The CDR3 DNA reads TGTGCCAGCAGCTCCCAGGGACTACCCGGAACAGATACGCAGTATTTT. Its protein is CASSSQGLPGTDTQYF. V is TRBV11-3 and J is TRBJ2-3; TRBD2 aligns across 7 bases. CDR3 length equals 16 residues. Germline trimming cut 4 bases from V and 3 bases from J; bases unmatched to any gene: 10. The V gene's germline CDR1 is SGHNT and CDR2 YENEEA.

This clonotype was detected only a few times. This sequence joins TRBV5-4 and TRBJ2-7; possible D gene TRBD1, 6 bases. CDR1 is SGHNT, CDR2 YYREEE, per germline (reference sequence). CDR3 length equals 15 residues. V lost 0 bases to trimming and J lost 6 bases, with 16 bases between them. CDR3 sequence reads: CASSLGARGTSEQYF. For the CDR3, the DNA is TGTGCCAGCAGCTTGGGGGCCAGGGGAACTTCCGAGCAGTACTTC.

The chain carries TRBV20-1 and TRBJ2-2, with 7 nucleotides matching TRBD2. CDR3 length equals 13 residues. V dropped 6 bases and J dropped 8; count of bases not matched to a gene: 9. Germline values: CDR1 DFQATT, CDR2 SNEGSKA (reference sequence). Written as DNA, the CDR3 is TGCAGTGCCTCCACTGGGGGGGAGGGGGAGCTGTTTTTT. It translates to CSASTGGEGELFF.

Ten or more counts support this clonotype. The chain recombines TRBV6-5 with TRBJ2-1; the D gene is possibly TRBD2 (6 bases). V was cut by 4 bases and J by 0 bases, with 7 bases left in between. Germline V gives CDR1 MNHEY, CDR2 SVGAGI. The CDR3 runs 14 residues. The CDR3 coding sequence is TGTGCCAGCAGTTGGCGGGGCTCCTACAATGAGCAGTTCTTC. Translating it yields CASSWRGSYNEQFF.

Points on this clonotype: A far larger clone is one base from this, pointing to a likely read error. The V call is TRBV11-2, the J call TRBJ2-1; D not resolved. The CDR3 runs to 15 residues. CDR1 is SGHAT and CDR2 is FQNNGV in the germline V gene. CDR3 DNA: TGTGCCAGCAGTGAAACCCGGCGGTCCTACAATGAGCGGTTCTTC. It yields the protein CASSETRRSYNERFF. The variable domain in full, with the rest retrieved from reference TRBV11-2 and TRBJ2-1, is EAGVAQSPRYKIIEKRQSVAFWCNPISGHATLYWYQQILGQGPKLLIQFQNNGVVDDSQLPKDRFSAERLKGVDSTLKIQPAKLEDSAVYLCASSETRRSYNERFFGPGTRLTVL.

This sequence joins TRBV12-3 or TRBV12-4 and TRBJ2-3; D perhaps matches TRBD1 (6 bases). CDR3 length: 12 amino acids. V was cut by 6 bases and J by 6 bases, with 10 bases left in between. The chain's CDR3 is CASRPDRDTQYF. In nucleotides, the CDR3 is TGTGCCAGCAGGCCTGACAGGGATACGCAGTATTTT.

This clonotype was picked up many times. This sequence joins TRBV20-1 and TRBJ1-2, with a weak D call TRBD1 (6 bases). The CDR3 is made up of 13 amino acids. Per germline, CDR1 DFQATT and CDR2 SNEGSKA (reference sequence). V lost 7 bases and J 5 bases, leaving 17 bases between the germline ends. The CDR3: CSVAGDRSYGYTF. The CDR3 DNA reads as TGCAGTGTGGCAGGGGACCGCAGTTATGGCTACACCTTC.

This clonotype was seen repeatedly, ten times or more. J is TRBJ1-1 and V is TRBV5-1, with D hard to call. The CDR3 length is 14 residues. The V and J ends lost 0 bases and 4 bases respectively, with 10 bases between them. CDR1 and CDR2 (germline): SGHRS, YFSETQ. Here the CDR3 DNA reads TGCGCCAGCAGCTTGGAGGAAGGACGCACTGAAGCTTTCTTT. It codes for CASSLEEGRTEAFF.

Comment on this clonotype: This could be a read error, since a much larger clone is one nucleotide away. The V gene is TRBV6-9, the J gene TRBJ2-5; TRBD2 is a possible D gene (5 bases). The germline CDR1 and CDR2 sequences are MNHGY and SVAAGI. This CDR3 is built from 14 residues. Trimming cost V 4 bases and J 7 bases, with 16 bases left between them. This CDR3 reads CASSFEGPGGTQYF. The CDR3 DNA reads TGTGCCAGCAGTTTTGAAGGACCAGGAGGGACCCAGTACTTC.

This clonotype showed up many times. V usage is TRBV12-3 or TRBV12-4 and J usage is TRBJ1-1; D not certain. The CDR3 has 13 amino acids. The ends were cut back, 5 bases at V and 11 bases at J, with 18 bases in the middle. The CDR3 DNA is TGTGCCAGCAGTATCGCCCAGGCCGGTAGGGCTTTCTTT. It translates to CASSIAQAGRAFF.

The chain links TRBV15 to TRBJ2-1, with D unclear. This CDR3 has 12 residues. Trimming cost V 5 bases and J 7 bases, with 9 bases left between them. Germline V gene data show CDR1 as LNHNV and CDR2 as YYDKDF (reference sequence). Here the CDR3 reads CATSEKVNEQFF. As DNA, the CDR3 is TGTGCCACCAGCGAAAAGGTTAATGAGCAGTTCTTC.

This sequence joins TRBV27 and TRBJ2-3, with TRBD2 matching over 14 bases. The end of the DNA aligns better with TRBJ2-7, so the J call may be wrong. The CDR3 loop spans 17 amino acids. The germline V gene encodes CDR1 MNHEY and CDR2 SMNVEV (reference sequence). The CDR3 bases are TGTGCCAGCAGAAAAGGGGGACTAGCGGGAGAGGATGACGAGCAGTACTTC. The encoded protein is CASRKGGLAGEDDEQYF.

This clonotype appeared many times. V gene TRBV20-1 combines with J gene TRBJ2-7; D is unresolved. CDR1 is DFQATT, CDR2 SNEGSKA, per germline (reference sequence). The V end lost 0 bases, the J end lost 0 bases, and 12 bases lay between the germline ends. CDR3 length: 15 residues. CDR3 sequence: CSARDPWTRSYEQYF. CDR3 nucleotides: TGCAGTGCTAGAGATCCCTGGACGCGCTCCTACGAGCAGTACTTC.

The chain couples TRBV19 to TRBJ2-3; 7 nucleotides line up with TRBD1. Trimming cost V 9 bases and J 2 bases; bases outside gene matches: 8. The CDR3 totals 14 residues. Germline-derived CDR1 and CDR2 are LNHDA and SQIVND (reference sequence). DNA for the CDR3: TGTGCCAGCAGGGACAGTCAGGTCACAGATACGCAGTATTTT. It is translated as CASRDSQVTDTQYF.

The V call is TRBV7-3, the J call TRBJ2-5, with D perhaps assigned TRBD1 or TRBD2 (5 bases each). The CDR3 spans 15 residues. From germline, CDR1 is SGHTA and CDR2 FQGTGA. V lost 6 bases, J lost 5 bases, and 19 bases lay in between. The CDR3 loop reads CASSRGLRARETQYF. CDR3 coding DNA: TGTGCCAGCAGTCGGGGCTTGCGGGCACGCGAGACCCAGTACTTC.

This clonotype was detected once. One end of the junction varies from germline; a read error may be responsible. The J gene is TRBJ1-1, the V gene TRBV19; TRBD1 is a possible D gene (6 bases). CDR1 is LNHDA, CDR2 SQIVND, per germline (reference sequence). The CDR3 is 15 residues long. Here the CDR3 reads CVSSIGDTADTEAFF. DNA for the CDR3: TGTGTCAGTAGTATCGGGGACACCGCGGACACTGAAGCTTTCTTT.

The chain recombines TRBV4-1 with TRBJ1-5; TRBD1 aligns across 7 bases. Germline CDR1 reads MGHRA; CDR2 reads YSYEKL. The ends lost 3 bases at V and 7 bases at J; junction bases unmatched: 6. The CDR3 consists of 14 residues. This chain's CDR3 is CASSHADRAQPQHF. The CDR3 DNA reads TGCGCCAGCAGCCATGCTGACAGGGCCCAGCCCCAGCATTTT.

This sequence joins TRBV6-2 or TRBV6-3 and TRBJ1-5, with D possibly being TRBD1 (5 bases). Per germline, CDR1 MNHEY and CDR2 SVGEGT. This CDR3 comprises 14 residues. The ends were cut back, 7 bases at V and 1 base at J, with 11 bases in the middle. CDR3 nucleotides: TGTGCCAGCAAGTCACGGGGCAGCAATCAGCCCCAGCATTTT. Protein: CASKSRGSNQPQHF.

V is TRBV5-1 and J is TRBJ2-1, with 7 nucleotides matching TRBD1. V lost 0 bases to trimming and J lost 10 bases; unmatched junction nucleotides: 4. Germline V lookup: CDR1 SGHRS, CDR2 YFSETQ. CDR3 size: 13 residues. The CDR3 here is CASSLEQGLEQFF. The CDR3 bases are TGCGCCAGCAGCTTGGAACAGGGGTTAGAGCAGTTCTTC.

Many counts were recorded for this clonotype. The chain recombines TRBV5-5 with TRBJ2-3, with a possible D match to TRBD2 (5 bases). Germline CDR1 reads SGHKS; CDR2 reads YYEKEE (reference sequence). With 4 bases removed from V and 6 bases from J, the gap between germline ends came to 9 bases. This CDR3 contains 12 residues. Here the CDR3 reads CASSKQRDTQYF. The CDR3 DNA reads as TGTGCCAGCAGCAAACAGCGGGATACGCAGTATTTT.

DNA of the CDR3: TGCAGTGCCCCCGGGACAGCAACCTCCAATGAGCAGTTCTTC. Translated, it gives CSAPGTATSNEQFF. The chain is built from TRBV20-1 and TRBJ2-1; 7 nucleotides agree with TRBD1. With V trimmed by 6 bases and J by 6 bases, 11 bases remained unmatched. Per the germline V gene, CDR1 is DFQATT and CDR2 is SNEGSKA (reference sequence). This CDR3 is built from 14 residues.

This clonotype was detected many times. The chain joins TRBV7-2 to TRBJ2-5, with a tentative D call TRBD1 (5 bases). The CDR3 covers 12 residues. Germline V gene data show CDR1 as SGHTA and CDR2 as FQGNSA. The V and J ends lost 8 bases and 7 bases respectively, with 14 bases between them. CDR3 protein: CASQSQRGTQYF. The DNA for the CDR3 is TGTGCCAGCCAATCGCAAAGGGGGACCCAGTACTTC.

Ten or more counts support this clonotype. The chain joins TRBV20-1 to TRBJ2-7, with 8 bases lining up with TRBD2. From germline, CDR1 is DFQATT and CDR2 SNEGSKA (reference sequence). This CDR3 has 14 amino acids. V shed 3 bases, J shed 2 bases, and the junction held 6 bases outside the gene matches. The CDR3 DNA reads as TGCAGTGCTAGGAGGACGGGACTAGCCTACGAGCAGTACTTC. Encoded protein: CSARRTGLAYEQYF.